Below, one TCR beta chain is given with its context. The data derive from a study of blood T cell repertoires in COVID-19. The table came from immunoSEQ multiplex PCR; TCRdb's copy has only in-frame clones and leaves some out. The data contain 180,000 or so clones, around 86% of them singletons. Cohorts were determined from participant-reported clinical history. Germline V gene data show CDR1 as ENHRY and CDR2 as SYGVKD. The CDR3 has 12 residues. Trimming stripped 2 bases from V and 5 bases from J, with 4 bases between. Sequencing was carried out using PBMCs or T cells enriched from blood (not recorded which). This receptor was obtained from a woman aged 30 to 39 who had recovered from COVID-19. This sequence joins TRBV10-3 and TRBJ2-1; D remains unclear. The CDR3 region is CAISEGNNEQFF. The CDR3 DNA is TGTGCCATCAGTGAGGGCAACAATGAGCAGTTCTTC.